The next 13 T cell receptor beta chains were all read from a single sample in a study of T cells in Graves' hyperthyroidism and ophthalmopathy. The TCR beta CDR3 regions underwent amplification using RNA transcripts as the source. The TCR CDR3 was amplified in a first-round RT-PCR using the HTBI primer set. Each CDR3 protein is one row after TCRdb ran MiXCR on the multiplex PCR reads. The sample yields about 420,000 distinct CDR3 sequences, 15% to 18% seen once. Input material: blood. These receptors all come from a woman aged 18-29 years with Graves' hyperthyroidism.

This clonotype was detected ten times or more. V gene TRBV3-1 combines with J gene TRBJ1-2; D gene ambiguous. V was clipped by 4 bases and J by 4 bases, with 10 bases between them. The CDR3 consists of 13 residues. CDR1 is LGHDT and CDR2 is YNNKEL in the germline V gene (reference sequence). This chain's CDR3 is CASSPFEGYGYTF. The CDR3 nucleotides are TGTGCCAGCAGCCCCTTCGAAGGCTATGGCTACACCTTC.

The table lists this clonotype with many counts. This chain connects TRBV27 to TRBJ2-1; D unresolved. Looked up from germline, CDR1 is MNHEY and CDR2 is SMNVEV (reference sequence). The CDR3 sequence is 16 residues long. Deletions cut 2 bases from V and 4 bases from J, with 15 bases between. The DNA of the CDR3 is TGTGCCAGCAGTTTAGATTTGGGTTGGGGATACAATGAGCAGTTCTTC. This encodes CASSLDLGWGYNEQFF.

In its sample, this clonotype was seen many times. The rearrangement uses TRBV20-1 and TRBJ2-3; 12 bases line up with TRBD2. CDR3 length: 13 residues. Per germline, CDR1 DFQATT and CDR2 SNEGSKA (reference sequence). V trimming: 3 bases; J trimming: 7 bases; junction bases outside the gene matches: 2. The CDR3 region is CSARLAGGNTQYF. DNA of the CDR3: TGCAGTGCTAGGCTAGCGGGAGGGAATACGCAGTATTTT.

This clonotype has just a few counts. The gene calls are TRBV24-1 and TRBJ2-1; perhaps TRBD1 as D (5 bases). V shed 2 bases and J shed 8 bases, with 12 bases lying between them. The CDR3 is 14 residues long. CDR1 and CDR2 (germline): KGHDR, SFDVKD. The CDR3 loop reads CATSDSGFWDEQFF. The CDR3 DNA sequence: TGTGCCACCAGTGATTCAGGGTTTTGGGATGAGCAGTTCTTC.

This clonotype was seen more than once but under ten times. The J gene is TRBJ1-5, the V gene TRBV15, with D hard to call. Trimming removed 3 bases at V and 2 bases at J, with 5 bases between. The germline V gene has CDR1 LNHNV and CDR2 YYDKDF (reference sequence). CDR3 length equals 13 residues. The CDR3 spells CATSSSRNQPQHF. DNA for the CDR3: TGTGCCACCAGCAGCAGCCGCAATCAGCCCCAGCATTTT.

This clonotype was seen ten or more times. The chain employs TRBV12-3 or TRBV12-4 and TRBJ1-3; 9 bases map to TRBD1. The trim removed 4 bases at V and 9 bases at J, leaving 10 bases unmatched. The CDR3 spans 15 residues. CDR3 DNA sequence: TGTGCCAGCAGTTCCCGGACAGGGGCCTTTCGCACCATATATTTT. This encodes CASSSRTGAFRTIYF.

This clonotype has a count of ten or more. The V call is TRBV11-1, the J call TRBJ2-5, with D hard to call. The CDR3 loop spans 13 amino acids. Germline V gene data show CDR1 as SGHAT and CDR2 as FQDESV (reference sequence). With 4 bases removed from V and 0 bases from J, the gap between germline ends came to 6 bases. The CDR3 DNA reads as TGTGCCAGCAGCTCCAGGTACCAAGAGACCCAGTACTTC. Protein: CASSSRYQETQYF. The complete variable domain, with remaining parts taken from reference TRBV11-1 and TRBJ2-5, reads EAEVAQSPRYKITEKSQAVAFWCDPISGHATLYWYRQILGQGPELLVQFQDESVVDDSQLPKDRFSAERLKGVDSTLKIQPAELGDSAMYLCASSSRYQETQYFGPGTRLLVL.

With regard to this clonotype: A much larger clonotype is one base distant, so this may be a read error. The conserved final phenylalanine or tryptophan is absent from the CDR3, which likely points to a read error. The V call is TRBV11-2, the J call TRBJ2-7, with 8 positions matching TRBD2. Germline V gene data show CDR1 as SGHAT and CDR2 as FQNNGV. J was trimmed by 1 base and V by 6 bases; bases with no gene match: 8. The CDR3 extends over 15 amino acids. The CDR3 region is CASSPSAGGSYEQYY. The CDR3 nucleotides are TGTGCCAGCAGTCCCAGCGCGGGGGGATCCTACGAGCAGTACTAC.

The rearrangement links TRBV28 to TRBJ2-1; TRBD1 aligns across 7 bases. The CDR3 runs 15 residues. V gave up 5 bases and J gave up 4 bases; unmatched junction bases: 8. CDR1 and CDR2 (germline): MDHEN, SYDVKM. The CDR3 reads CASSEGGRAYNEQFF. The DNA for the CDR3 is TGTGCCAGCAGTGAAGGGGGCCGAGCATACAATGAGCAGTTCTTC.

This clonotype was counted between two and nine times. V gene TRBV3-1 combines with J gene TRBJ2-2; D is uncertain. Deletions cut 4 bases from V and 4 bases from J, with 7 bases between. There are 13 residues in the CDR3. Germline V gives CDR1 LGHDT, CDR2 YNNKEL (reference sequence). CDR3 nucleotides: TGTGCCAGCAGCCCCCATTCCACCGGGGAGCTGTTTTTT. This codes for CASSPHSTGELFF. The variable domain in full, with the rest retrieved from reference TRBV3-1 and TRBJ2-2, is DTAVSQTPKYLVTQMGNDKSIKCEQNLGHDTMYWYKQDSKKFLKIMFSYNNKELIINETVPNRFSPKSPDKAHLNLHINSLELGDSAVYFCASSPHSTGELFFGEGSRLTVL.

This clonotype was seen more than once but under ten times. This chain links TRBV28 with TRBJ2-2; a weak D match, TRBD2 (6 bases). CDR3 size: 16 residues. The V gene lost 7 bases and the J gene lost 4 bases, with 19 bases spanning the gap. Per the germline V gene, CDR1 is MDHEN and CDR2 is SYDVKM. The CDR3 coding sequence is TGTGCCAGCATTGCTGGGGGGTGGTTAGGCACCGGGGAGCTGTTTTTT. Translated, it gives CASIAGGWLGTGELFF.

This clonotype has ten or more counts. The chain combines TRBV2 with TRBJ2-1; D may correspond to TRBD1 or TRBD2 (5 bases each). This CDR3 comprises 15 residues. Germline CDR1 SNHLY, CDR2 FYNNEI. Between the trimmed V and J ends, which lost 7 bases and 5 bases, there was a span of 18 bases. The CDR3, as DNA: TGTGCCAGCACCTACAGGCCTTGGGACGACAATGAGCAGTTCTTC. This codes for CASTYRPWDDNEQFF.

The sample holds many counts of this clonotype. The rearrangement uses TRBV28 and TRBJ2-4; D ambiguous. Germline V CDR1 and CDR2: MDHEN, SYDVKM. V lost 2 bases, J lost 5 bases, and 4 bases lay in between. The CDR3 spans 12 residues. CDR3 DNA sequence: TGTGCCAGCAGTTTAATGGAAAACATTCAGTACTTC. The encoded protein is CASSLMENIQYF.